One sample yielded the 23 T cell receptor beta chains listed below, sequenced in a study of blood T cell repertoires in COVID-19. Method: immunoSEQ multiplex PCR; TCRdb's copy keeps in-frame clones and lacks some. The profile shows 240,000 or so clones, approximately 90% of them singletons. Input material: peripheral blood. These receptors all come from a woman between 35 and 50 years old who had recovered from COVID-19.

The V call is TRBV27, the J call TRBJ2-1; 9 bases match TRBD2. Losses at the gene ends were 4 bases for V and 10 bases for J; bases not matched to a gene: 17. Germline-derived CDR1 and CDR2 are MNHEY and SMNVEV (reference sequence). This CDR3 spans 17 amino acids. The CDR3 DNA sequence: TGTGCCAGCAGTTCCCCTGGCGGGAGGGCCGAGGTTGGCGAGCAGTTCTTC. Its protein product is CASSSPGGRAEVGEQFF.

The V gene is TRBV5-4, the J gene TRBJ1-1; TRBD1 matches at 7 bases. With V trimmed by 4 bases and J by 8 bases, 14 bases remained unmatched. This CDR3 region has 15 residues. From germline, CDR1 is SGHNT and CDR2 YYREEE (reference sequence). CDR3 residues: CASSPYPGTAAEAFF. CDR3 DNA: TGTGCCAGCAGCCCTTACCCCGGGACAGCGGCCGAAGCTTTCTTT.

J is TRBJ2-7 and V is TRBV19, with 11 bases that match TRBD2. V lost 5 bases, J lost 2 bases, and 8 bases stayed unmatched. The CDR3 covers 16 residues. Germline values: CDR1 LNHDA, CDR2 SQIVND (reference sequence). Here the CDR3 DNA reads TGTGCCAGTAGTCCACTCGGGACTAGCGGAACCTACGAGCAGTACTTC. Its translation is CASSPLGTSGTYEQYF.

The chain combines TRBV27 with TRBJ2-1, with unresolved D. V was trimmed by 5 bases and J by 4 bases, leaving 12 bases between them. Per germline, CDR1 MNHEY and CDR2 SMNVEV (reference sequence). The CDR3 covers 14 residues. CDR3 sequence: CASSPRGTYNEQFF. CDR3 nucleotide sequence: TGTGCCAGCAGTCCCCGCGGCACTTACAATGAGCAGTTCTTC.

The chain combines TRBV5-1 with TRBJ2-2; D might be TRBD1 (6 bases). From germline, CDR1 is SGHRS and CDR2 YFSETQ. V lost 7 bases and J 6 bases, leaving 13 bases between the germline ends. The CDR3 is made up of 13 amino acids. This CDR3 reads CASQTGPAGELFF. DNA of the CDR3: TGCGCCAGCCAAACAGGGCCCGCCGGGGAGCTGTTTTTT.

This chain uses TRBV29-1 with TRBJ2-3; 10 positions agree with TRBD1. Per the germline V gene, CDR1 is SQVTM and CDR2 is ANQGSEA. V gave up 6 bases and J gave up 8 bases; unmatched junction bases: 8. This CDR3 has 13 amino acids. The CDR3 DNA reads TGCAGCGTCCGGACAGGGGGGATGGGTACGCAGTATTTT. Protein: CSVRTGGMGTQYF.

The CDR3 spells CAISDRLAGGPSTDTQYF. In DNA form, the CDR3 reads TGTGCCATCAGTGACAGACTAGCGGGAGGCCCGAGCACAGATACGCAGTATTTT. The chain is built from TRBV10-3 and TRBJ2-3; TRBD2 aligns across 13 bases. The length of the CDR3 is 18 residues. V shed 3 bases and J 0 bases; nucleotides not matched to a gene: 6. Germline loops: CDR1 ENHRY, CDR2 SYGVKD.

The chain uses TRBV5-1 and TRBJ2-3, with TRBD1 matching 10 bases. The germline V gene encodes CDR1 SGHRS and CDR2 YFSETQ. CDR3 length: 18 amino acids. The trim removed 0 bases at V and 5 bases at J, leaving 12 bases unmatched. In nucleotides, the CDR3 is TGCGCCAGCAGCTTGGGGCGGGGGACAGGGGATTTTGGAGATACGCAGTATTTT. Encoded protein: CASSLGRGTGDFGDTQYF.

The V and J genes are TRBV30 and TRBJ2-1; 14 bases align to TRBD2. CDR3 length: 20 residues. Per the germline V gene, CDR1 is GTSNPN and CDR2 is SVGIG (reference sequence). The V gene end was trimmed by 3 bases and the J gene end by 0 bases; junction bases not matched to a gene: 13. The DNA for the CDR3 is TGTGCCTGGAGCCTCAGACCGGGACTAGCGGGAGTGGGCTCCTACAATGAGCAGTTCTTC. Its protein is CAWSLRPGLAGVGSYNEQFF.

The chain recombines TRBV12-5 with TRBJ2-5; tentative D call: TRBD2 (6 bases). V was pared by 5 bases and J by 1 base, with 11 bases between. Per germline, CDR1 LGHNT and CDR2 FRNRAP. CDR3 length: 14 amino acids. CDR3 bases: TGTGCTAGTGGTACCACCGGGAGCCAAGAGACCCAGTACTTC. Its translation is CASGTTGSQETQYF. The full variable domain, in which reference TRBV12-5 and TRBJ2-5 provide the parts outside the CDR3, is DARVTQTPRHKVTEMGQEVTMRCQPILGHNTVFWYRQTMMQGLELLAYFRNRAPLDDSGMPKDRFSAEMPDATLATLKIQPSEPRDSAVYFCASGTTGSQETQYFGPGTRLLVL.

The chain combines TRBV14 with TRBJ2-3, with 8 bases aligning to TRBD2. The CDR3 spans 16 residues. Per germline, CDR1 SGHDN and CDR2 FVKESK. After removal of 0 bases from V and 8 bases from J, the junction contained 10 bases not matched to a gene. This chain's CDR3 is CASSQDRRLAGGTQYF. CDR3 DNA sequence: TGTGCCAGCAGCCAAGATCGTCGGCTAGCGGGTGGTACGCAGTATTTT.

The chain has TRBV9 and TRBJ1-4; 8 bases map to TRBD1. V lost 4 bases and J lost 5; bases outside the gene matches: 10. CDR3 size: 16 residues. Germline CDR1 SGDLS, CDR2 YYNGEE. DNA of the CDR3: TGTGCCAGCAGCAGAGGTGCGTCAGGGGGCAATGAAAAACTGTTTTTT. This translates into CASSRGASGGNEKLFF.

This rearrangement joins TRBV11-3 to TRBJ2-7; the D is unclear. The V gene lost 4 bases and the J gene lost 2 bases, with 3 bases spanning the gap. This CDR3 has 11 residues. The V gene's germline CDR1 is SGHNT and CDR2 YENEEA. The CDR3 DNA is TGTGCCAGCAGCTCTCCCTACGAGCAGTACGTC. Its translation is CASSSPYEQYV.

The chain couples TRBV29-1 to TRBJ1-2, with unresolved D. Per germline, CDR1 SQVTM and CDR2 ANQGSEA. The CDR3 is made up of 12 amino acids. V was clipped by 7 bases and J by 5 bases, with 14 bases between them. The CDR3 nucleotides read TGCAGCGGGACGGGAGGAGGGTATGGCTACACCTTC. This codes for CSGTGGGYGYTF.

J is TRBJ2-7 and V is TRBV30; TRBD1 agrees at 7 bases. Germline CDR1 GTSNPN, CDR2 SVGIG (reference sequence). The CDR3 consists of 16 residues. The ends lost 4 bases at V and 4 bases at J; junction bases unmatched: 16. DNA for the CDR3: TGTGCCTGGACCCACACCAAGACAGGGTCGGGGTACGAGCAGTACTTC. Encoded protein: CAWTHTKTGSGYEQYF.

For the CDR3, the DNA is TGTGCCAGCAGCTTGGGCCCCGGGGGAGCGGGAGAGCAGTTCTTC. Its protein product is CASSLGPGGAGEQFF. This chain uses TRBV5-4 with TRBJ2-1; 7 bases map to TRBD2. The length of the CDR3 is 15 residues. The J segment lost 10 bases and the V segment lost 0 bases, leaving 10 bases of the junction unmatched. CDR1 and CDR2 from the germline V gene are SGHNT and YYREEE (reference sequence).

This clone has just one count. The chain joins TRBV7-9 to TRBJ2-5, with D perhaps matching TRBD2 (5 bases). Germline V gene sequence: CDR1 SEHNR, CDR2 FQNEAQ (reference sequence). There are 14 residues in the CDR3. V was pared by 2 bases and J by 1 base, with 8 bases between. Written as DNA, the CDR3 is TGTGCCAGCAGCTTAAGCGGTGGCCAAGAGACCCAGTACTTC. Protein: CASSLSGGQETQYF.

This clone showed up just once. This chain connects TRBV7-3 to TRBJ1-4; no definite D call. The CDR3 is made up of 13 amino acids. CDR1 is SGHTA and CDR2 is FQGTGA in the germline V gene. The V end was cut by 2 bases, the J end by 8 bases, with 9 bases between. This chain's CDR3 is CASSLWEREKLFF. CDR3 nucleotides: TGTGCCAGCAGCTTATGGGAGAGGGAAAAACTGTTTTTT.

The rearrangement uses TRBV9 and TRBJ2-2; 7 bases align to TRBD2. Germline V gene data show CDR1 as SGDLS and CDR2 as YYNGEE. This CDR3 comprises 17 residues. The J segment lost 7 bases and the V segment lost 0 bases, leaving 12 bases of the junction unmatched. The CDR3 DNA sequence: TGTGCCAGCAGCGTAGATGGGACCCACACGGGGGGCGGGGAGCTGTTTTTT. It specifies CASSVDGTHTGGGELFF.

The V gene is TRBV2, the J gene TRBJ2-3; 10 positions match TRBD2. The CDR3 covers 14 residues. Trimming at V came to 6 bases and at J to 1 base, leaving 1 base not matched to a gene. Germline V gives CDR1 SNHLY, CDR2 FYNNEI. The chain's CDR3 is CASRLAGRTDTQYF. The CDR3 DNA follows: TGTGCCAGCAGACTAGCGGGACGCACAGATACGCAGTATTTT. Full variable domain (outside the CDR3, taken from reference TRBV2 and TRBJ2-3): EPEVTQTPSHQVTQMGQEVILRCVPISNHLYFYWYRQILGQKVEFLVSFYNNEISEKSEIFDDQFSVERPDGSNFTLKIRSTKLEDSAMYFCASRLAGRTDTQYFGPGTRLTVL.

V usage is TRBV5-1 and J usage is TRBJ1-1; 7 nucleotides match TRBD1. Germline V gene lookup returns CDR1 SGHRS and CDR2 YFSETQ. The V segment lost 5 bases and the J segment 1 base; nucleotides outside the gene matches: 5. The CDR3 runs 14 residues. CDR3 residues: CASSSSGGNTEAFF. For the CDR3, the DNA is TGCGCCAGCAGTTCCTCAGGGGGGAACACTGAAGCTTTCTTT.

CDR3 coding DNA: TGTGCCAGCGGACAAGGGACAGGGTCCTCCTACGAGCAGTACTTC. This sequence encodes CASGQGTGSSYEQYF. This chain joins TRBV9 and TRBJ2-7; 9 bases are a match to TRBD1. The CDR3 covers 15 residues. V lost 7 bases and J lost 0; bases outside the gene matches: 8. Germline V CDR1 and CDR2: SGDLS, YYNGEE.

The CDR3, as DNA: TGTGCCAGCAGCCCCCAGGGCGGGAGGGCCAGGGGGTCCTACGAGCAGTACTTC. Protein product: CASSPQGGRARGSYEQYF. This chain links TRBV7-6 with TRBJ2-7; 9 nucleotides align to TRBD2. Trimming at V came to 5 bases and at J to 1 base, leaving 15 bases not matched to a gene. Germline CDR1 and CDR2: SGHVS and FNYEAQ. The CDR3 has 18 residues.